This T cell receptor beta chain was recorded in a study of blood T cell repertoires in COVID-19. Study as a whole: Researchers got acute and convalescent COVID-19 samples from the United States, Italy and Spain. Sources were T cells, B-cell-depleted T cells, or PBMCs; the material itself was cDNA or gDNA.

The study drew participants aged about 18 to 89 years from under 30 US areas. Source study methods: Cell counts per sample came from amplifying reference gene primers. Sequencing used immunoSEQ multiplex PCR; TCRdb keeps in-frame clones, though not all of them. V and J calls and clone size follow that table, whereas D and trimming were derived from the DNA. The sample yields 300,000 to 400,000 clones, around 85% seen once. J lost 4 bases, V lost 4 bases, and 11 bases had no gene match. The germline V gene has CDR1 WNHNN and CDR2 SYGVQD (reference sequence). The CDR3 contains 17 residues. The chain links TRBV10-1 to TRBJ2-2, with 8 bases aligning to TRBD1. The sequencing sample was made of PBMCs or T cells enriched from blood (not recorded which). This clonotype originated in a woman in her twenties or thirties who had been exposed to COVID-19. CDR3 DNA sequence: TGCGCCAGCAGTGCTTGGGCAGGGGGCGGTGGCACCGGGGAGCTGTTTTTT. It specifies CASSAWAGGGGTGELFF.